These 4 T cell receptor beta chains were sequenced from one sample in a study of T cell responses to AZD1222 COVID-19 vaccine. The table came from immunoSEQ multiplex PCR; TCRdb's copy has only in-frame clones and leaves some out. The sample contains 70,000 to 80,000 clones, less than 85% of which appear only once. The sequences come from peripheral blood, collected 28 days after the second AZD1222 dose. Source of these receptors: an adult who received the AZD1222 COVID-19 vaccine.

The V and J genes are TRBV4-3 and TRBJ2-2; D remains unclear. The CDR3 is 12 amino acids. The V end was cut by 3 bases, the J end by 6 bases, with 5 bases between. Germline V gene data show CDR1 as LGHNA and CDR2 as YSLEER. CDR3 sequence: CASSQGSGELFF. The CDR3 DNA reads as TGCGCCAGCAGCCAGGGTTCCGGGGAGCTGTTTTTT.

The V gene is TRBV7-9, the J gene TRBJ2-7; a weak D match, TRBD2 (5 bases). Trimming left V 3 bases short and J 7 bases short, with 16 bases between. The CDR3 runs 14 residues. CDR1 is SEHNR, CDR2 FQNEAQ, per germline (reference sequence). The CDR3 loop is CASSFSTVPGEQYF. Written as DNA, the CDR3 is TGTGCCAGCAGCTTCTCAACAGTTCCGGGGGAGCAGTACTTC.

The rearrangement uses TRBV7-2 and TRBJ2-5; D may correspond to TRBD1 or TRBD2 (5 bases each). Germline V lookup: CDR1 SGHTA, CDR2 FQGNSA. Between the trimmed V and J ends, which lost 1 base and 4 bases, there was a span of 13 bases. This CDR3 contains 15 residues. The chain's CDR3 is CASSLDYGGRETQYF. CDR3 sequence (DNA): TGTGCCAGCAGCTTAGACTATGGGGGAAGAGAGACCCAGTACTTC.

The rearrangement joins TRBV7-3 to TRBJ2-3, with unresolved D. This CDR3 is built from 12 residues. Trimming removed 5 bases at V and 2 bases at J, with 5 bases between. The germline gives CDR1 SGHTA, CDR2 FQGTGA. The CDR3 sequence: CASSTITDTQYF. CDR3 nucleotides: TGTGCCAGCAGCACAATCACAGATACGCAGTATTTT.